These 11 T cell receptor beta chains came from one sample sequenced in a study of tumor and adjacent non-tumor tissue in lung cancer. Three rounds of nested PCR, following a modified ARM-PCR protocol, produced the TCRbeta library. TCRdb re-called the multiplex PCR reads with MiXCR, one entry per CDR3 protein. This sample has under 100,000 distinct CDR3 sequences, with roughly 70% found just once. No cell sorting was done before RNA was extracted from the tissue. Material: lung tumor tissue. These receptors were collected from a woman in her 70s with non-small cell lung cancer.

With regard to this clonotype: A clone one base away is much larger, so this may be a read error. V and J are TRBV14 and TRBJ2-7; a weak D match, TRBD2 (6 bases). CDR1 is SGHDN and CDR2 is FVKESK in the germline V gene. The V end was cut by 5 bases, the J end by 8 bases, with 22 bases between. This CDR3 comprises 15 residues. CDR3 region: CASSLDGASAYKQYF. CDR3 nucleotides: TGTGCCAGCAGCTTAGACGGGGCTAGCGCTTACAAGCAGTACTTC.

This clonotype showed up just a few times. The chain is built from TRBV20-1 and TRBJ2-3; no clear D. V was pared by 5 bases and J by 4 bases, with 16 bases between. Per the germline V gene, CDR1 is DFQATT and CDR2 is SNEGSKA (reference sequence). The CDR3 has 14 residues. The CDR3 region is CSAGAQPPADTQYF. The CDR3 DNA follows: TGCAGTGCTGGTGCCCAGCCCCCAGCAGATACGCAGTATTTT.

On this clonotype itself: A read error may explain this, as a much larger clone is one base away. The chain is built from TRBV7-8 and TRBJ2-1; 11 bases fit TRBD2. The CDR3 loop spans 15 amino acids. Germline V gene data show CDR1 as SGHVS and CDR2 as FQNEAQ. V was clipped by 5 bases and J by 5 bases; unmatched bases: 5. The CDR3 here is CASSLVTSGDNEQFF. In DNA form, the CDR3 reads TGTGCCAGCAGCCTCGTGACTAGCGGGGACAATGAGCAGTTCTTC.

In regard to this clonotype: Possible read error: a much larger clone is one base away. The chain joins TRBV5-1 to TRBJ1-2; D gene ambiguous. V dropped 1 base and J dropped 2 bases, with 9 bases sitting between them. The length of the CDR3 is 14 residues. The germline V gene has CDR1 SGHRS and CDR2 YFSETQ. The chain's CDR3 is CASSLWRRNYGYTF. CDR3 DNA: TGCGCCAGCAGCTTGTGGAGACGGAACTATGGCTACACCTTC. The variable domain in full, with the rest retrieved from reference TRBV5-1 and TRBJ1-2, is KAGVTQTPRYLIKTRGQQVTLSCSPISGHRSVSWYQQTPGQGLQFLFEYFSETQRNKGNFPGRFSGRQFSNSRSEMNVSTLELGDSALYLCASSLWRRNYGYTFGSGTRLTVV.

Concerning this clonotype: Given the absence of the conserved phenylalanine or tryptophan at the CDR3 end, a read error is likely. The J gene is TRBJ2-5, the V gene TRBV29-1, with no clear D. This CDR3 has 11 residues. The germline V gene encodes CDR1 SQVTM and CDR2 ANQGSEA. The CDR3: CNVEHGETQYL. DNA for the CDR3: TGCAACGTTGAACACGGGGAGACCCAGTACCTC.

The chain links TRBV6-5 to TRBJ2-5; the D gene is possibly TRBD2 (6 bases). The CDR3 has 14 residues. Germline V gene sequence: CDR1 MNHEY, CDR2 SVGAGI. CDR3 region: CDSGFPSGWETQYF. The CDR3, as DNA: TGTGATAGCGGTTTCCCGAGCGGGTGGGAGACCCAGTACTTC.

This clonotype appeared many times. The rearrangement uses TRBV6-1 and TRBJ2-2, with D perhaps matching TRBD2 (6 bases). V gave up 5 bases and J gave up 5 bases, with 18 bases separating them. This CDR3 spans 16 amino acids. Looked up from germline, CDR1 is MNHNS and CDR2 is SASEGT. The CDR3 here is CASSTTRDWRTGELFF. The CDR3, as DNA: TGTGCCAGCAGTACCACCCGGGACTGGCGGACCGGGGAGCTGTTTTTT.

The table lists this clonotype with many counts. The chain joins TRBV10-3 to TRBJ1-2, with D perhaps matching TRBD1 (5 bases). Germline CDR1 and CDR2: ENHRY and SYGVKD. CDR3 size: 14 residues. The V end was cut by 3 bases, the J end by 5 bases, with 13 bases between. In nucleotides, the CDR3 is TGTGCCATCAGTGATGGTAGTGGGGCTTATGGCTACACCTTC. Translation: CAISDGSGAYGYTF.

This clonotype was picked up many times. This sequence joins TRBV6-1 and TRBJ2-2; 8 nucleotides line up with TRBD2. CDR1 MNHNS and CDR2 SASEGT come from the germline V gene. V shed 4 bases, J shed 4 bases, and the junction held 14 bases outside the gene matches. This CDR3 contains 18 residues. The CDR3 loop reads CASSVDSGIQTGTGELFF. The CDR3 DNA reads as TGTGCCAGCAGTGTGGATAGCGGGATTCAGACCGGCACCGGGGAGCTGTTTTTT.

The chain combines TRBV28 with TRBJ2-7, with TRBD2 matching over 8 bases. There are 15 residues in the CDR3. CDR1 is MDHEN and CDR2 is SYDVKM in the germline V gene. The CDR3 DNA reads TGTTCGAGCAGTTTATCAGGACTAGCAACCTACGAGCAGTACTTC. Protein product: CSSSLSGLATYEQYF.

Worth noting for this clonotype: The final CDR3 position lacks the conserved phenylalanine or tryptophan, pointing to a likely read error. This chain connects TRBV29-1 to TRBJ1-5; 7 positions agree with TRBD1. This CDR3 has 14 residues. The germline V gene has CDR1 SQVTM and CDR2 ANQGSEA. Here the CDR3 DNA reads TGTAGCGTTGCCCCCGGACAGGGCAATCAGCCCCAGCATTAT. It translates to CSVAPGQGNQPQHY.